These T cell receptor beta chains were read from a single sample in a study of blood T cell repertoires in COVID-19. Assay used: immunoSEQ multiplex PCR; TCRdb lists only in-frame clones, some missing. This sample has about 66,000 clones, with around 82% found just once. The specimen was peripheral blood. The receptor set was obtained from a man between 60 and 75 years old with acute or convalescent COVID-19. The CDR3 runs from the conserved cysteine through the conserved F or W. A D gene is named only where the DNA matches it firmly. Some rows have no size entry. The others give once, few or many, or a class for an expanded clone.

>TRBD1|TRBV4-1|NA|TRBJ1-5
CASSQPDRGRNQPQHF
TGCGCCAGCAGCCAACCCGACAGGGGACGCAATCAGCCCCAGCATTTT
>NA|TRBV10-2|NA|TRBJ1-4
CASRGGGVEKLFF
TGCGCCAGCCGGGGAGGGGGTGTTGAAAAACTGTTTTTT
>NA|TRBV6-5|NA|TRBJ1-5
CASSYSRQTYQPQHF
TGTGCCAGCAGTTACTCTCGACAGACATATCAGCCCCAGCATTTT
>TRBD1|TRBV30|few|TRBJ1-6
CAWNPAGTANSPLHF
TGTGCCTGGAACCCCGCAGGGACAGCCAATTCACCCCTCCACTTT
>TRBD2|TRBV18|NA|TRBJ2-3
CASSPQRGRNTQYF
TGTGCCAGCTCACCACAGCGGGGGCGGAATACGCAGTATTTT
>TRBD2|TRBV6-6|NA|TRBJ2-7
CASSSSSGGSYEQYF
TGTGCCAGCAGTTCATCTAGCGGGGGCTCCTACGAGCAGTACTTC
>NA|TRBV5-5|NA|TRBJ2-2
CASSNPSAVTGELFF
TGTGCCAGCAGCAATCCTAGTGCGGTTACCGGGGAGCTGTTTTTT
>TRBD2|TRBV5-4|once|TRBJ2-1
CASSHGASGGNEQFF
TGTGCCAGCAGCCACGGGGCTAGCGGGGGTAATGAGCAGTTCTTC
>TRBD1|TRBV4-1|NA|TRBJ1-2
CASSQAGTGGSGYTF
TGCGCCAGCAGCCAGGCCGGGACAGGAGGATCCGGCTACACCTTC
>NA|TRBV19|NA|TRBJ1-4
CASSTRGPGEKLFF
TGTGCCAGTAGTACCCGCGGTCCCGGAGAAAAACTGTTTTTT
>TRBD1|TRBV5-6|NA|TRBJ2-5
CASSFQGAAQYF
TGTGCCAGCAGTTTTCAGGGGGCTGCCCAGTACTTC
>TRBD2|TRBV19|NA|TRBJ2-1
CASSIVGGGANEQFF
TGTGCCAGTAGTATAGTCGGCGGGGGGGCAAATGAGCAGTTCTTC
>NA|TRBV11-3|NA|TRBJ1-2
CASSKTETSYTF
TGTGCCAGCAGCAAGACAGAGACGAGCTACACCTTC
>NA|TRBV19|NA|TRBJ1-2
CASSIGQGIYGYTF
TGTGCCAGTAGTATAGGTCAGGGCATCTATGGCTACACCTTC
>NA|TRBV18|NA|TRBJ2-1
CASSRLQGFSYNEQFF
TGTGCCAGCTCACGTCTACAGGGATTCTCCTACAATGAGCAGTTCTTC
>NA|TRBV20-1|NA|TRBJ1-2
CSASIGQGIGYTF
TGCAGTGCTAGTATCGGCCAGGGCATTGGCTACACCTTC
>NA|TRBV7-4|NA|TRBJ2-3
CASSHTECSGPFTDTQYF
TGTGCCAGCAGTCACACGGAGTGTAGCGGACCCTTCACAGATACGCAGTATTTT
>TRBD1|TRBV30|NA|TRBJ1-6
CAWSGTGNSPLHF
TGTGCCTGGAGTGGGACAGGGAATTCACCCCTCCACTTT
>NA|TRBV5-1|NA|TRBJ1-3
CASSLGPSGNTIYF
TGCGCCAGCAGCTTGGGGCCCTCTGGAAACACCATATATTTT
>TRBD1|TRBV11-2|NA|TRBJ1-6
CASSARTGSASPLHF
TGTGCCAGCAGCGCAAGGACAGGGTCGGCTTCACCCCTCCACTTT
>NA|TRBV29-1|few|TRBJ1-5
CSVSRGSNQPQHF
TGCAGCGTTTCCAGGGGAAGCAATCAGCCCCAGCATTTT
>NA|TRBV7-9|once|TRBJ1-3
CASSDGSVGGNTIYF
TGTGCCAGCAGCGACGGGAGCGTAGGTGGAAACACCATATATTTT
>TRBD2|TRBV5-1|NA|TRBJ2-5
CASSLGTSGEISQETQYF
TGCGCCAGCAGCCTCGGGACTAGCGGGGAGATTAGCCAAGAGACCCAGTACTTC
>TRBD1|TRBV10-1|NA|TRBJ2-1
CARLRGPHTHYNEQFF
TGCGCCAGGCTAAGGGGGCCCCACACTCATTACAATGAGCAGTTCTTC
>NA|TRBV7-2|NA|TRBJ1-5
CASSTRWDQPQHF
TGTGCCAGCAGCACCAGGTGGGATCAGCCCCAGCATTTT
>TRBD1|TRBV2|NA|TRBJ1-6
CASSERQGNSPLHF
TGTGCCAGCAGTGAAAGACAGGGTAATTCACCCCTCCACTTT
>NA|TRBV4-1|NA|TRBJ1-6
CASSQELTGNYNSPLHF
TGCGCCAGCAGCCAAGAACTAACGGGGAACTATAATTCACCCCTCCACTTT
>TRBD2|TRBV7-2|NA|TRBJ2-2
CACRLAVNTGELFF
TGTGCCTGCCGACTAGCTGTGAACACCGGGGAGCTGTTTTTT
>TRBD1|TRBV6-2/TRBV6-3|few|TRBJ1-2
CASRPRTGGFVDYGYTF
TGTGCCAGCAGGCCTCGGACAGGGGGCTTTGTTGACTATGGCTACACCTTC
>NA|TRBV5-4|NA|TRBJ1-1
CASSLDSSTGTEAFF
TGTGCCAGCAGCTTGGACTCCTCGACTGGGACTGAAGCTTTCTTT
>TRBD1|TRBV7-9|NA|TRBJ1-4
CASSYPPTGGDEKLFF
TGTGCCAGCAGCTATCCCCCCACAGGGGGGGATGAAAAACTGTTTTTT
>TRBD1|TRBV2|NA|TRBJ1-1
CASSVQGVMNTEAFF
TGTGCCAGCAGTGTACAGGGGGTAATGAACACTGAAGCTTTCTTT
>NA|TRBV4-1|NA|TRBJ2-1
CASSQERQGQGEQFF
TGCGCCAGCAGCCAAGAACGCCAGGGGCAGGGTGAGCAGTTCTTC
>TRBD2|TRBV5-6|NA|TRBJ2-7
CASSLWGLAGVQIYEQYF
TGTGCCAGCAGCTTGTGGGGACTAGCGGGGGTTCAAATCTACGAGCAGTACTTC
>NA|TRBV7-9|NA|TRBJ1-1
CASSTPGRTEAFF
TGTGCCAGCAGCACTCCGGGGAGGACTGAAGCTTTCTTT
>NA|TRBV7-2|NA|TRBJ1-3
CASSSYPPRQTSGNTIYF
TGTGCCAGCAGCTCCTACCCCCCCCGACAGACCTCTGGAAACACCATATATTTT
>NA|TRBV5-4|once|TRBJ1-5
CASSLGGLNQPQHF
TGTGCCAGCAGCTTGGGCGGGCTCAATCAGCCCCAGCATTTT
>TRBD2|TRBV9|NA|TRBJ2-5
CASSQLGGGQETQYF
TGTGCCAGCAGCCAGCTTGGGGGGGGGCAAGAGACCCAGTACTTC
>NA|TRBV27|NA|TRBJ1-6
CASNPWGAIRSPLHF
TGTGCCAGCAACCCCTGGGGAGCTATACGCTCACCCCTCCACTTT
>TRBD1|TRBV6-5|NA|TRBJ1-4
CASTEQGSTNEKLFF
TGTGCCAGCACCGAACAGGGGTCAACTAATGAAAAACTGTTTTTT
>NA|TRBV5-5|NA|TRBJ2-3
CASSLRSPEDTQYF
TGTGCCAGCAGCTTGCGTTCACCAGAAGATACGCAGTATTTT
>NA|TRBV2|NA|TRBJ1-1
CASSPDSAAEAFF
TGTGCCAGCAGTCCGGACTCGGCGGCTGAAGCTTTCTTT
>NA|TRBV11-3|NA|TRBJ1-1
CASSVGVGGPLNTEAFF
TGTGCCAGCAGCGTCGGGGTGGGCGGCCCCCTGAACACTGAAGCTTTCTTT
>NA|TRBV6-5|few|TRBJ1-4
CASSHLTSGEKLFF
TGTGCCAGCAGTCATTTGACCAGCGGTGAAAAACTGTTTTTT
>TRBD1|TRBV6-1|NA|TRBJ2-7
CASSERQGYEQYF
TGTGCCAGCAGTGAGAGACAGGGATACGAGCAGTACTTC
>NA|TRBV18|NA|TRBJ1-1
CASWGGNTEAFF
TGTGCCAGCTGGGGGGGGAACACTGAAGCTTTCTTT
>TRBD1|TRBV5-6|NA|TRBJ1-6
CASSRGTGGYSPLHF
TGTGCCAGCAGCCGGGGGACAGGGGGCTACTCACCCCTCCACTTT